This T cell receptor (beta chain) emerged from a study of PD-1 blockade in classical Hodgkin lymphoma. Patients all relapsed after autologous stem cell transplantation, and there was variation in brentuximab vedotin exposure. Thawed PBMCs yielded CD4+ T cells through magnetic negative selection. Trimming removed 0 bases at V and 12 bases at J, with 10 bases between. Germline values: CDR1 SGDLS, CDR2 YYNGEE. The CDR3 length is 12 residues. The table came from immunoSEQ multiplex PCR; TCRdb's copy has only in-frame clones and leaves some out. The sample holds 15,000 to 20,000 clones, around four fifths seen once.

The sequence was obtained from a human donor with classical Hodgkin lymphoma. The V call is TRBV9, the J call TRBJ2-1; D perhaps matches TRBD1 (5 bases). The sequenced sample was CD4+ T cells from blood, obtained at baseline. CDR3 region: CASSVAQGGQFF. The CDR3 nucleotides are TGTGCCAGCAGCGTAGCTCAGGGTGGGCAGTTCTTC. Filled out from reference TRBV9 and TRBJ2-1, the complete variable domain reads DSGVTQTPKHLITATGQRVTLRCSPRSGDLSVYWYQQSLDQGLQFLIQYYNGEERAKGNILERFSAQQFPDLHSELNLSSLELGDSALYFCASSVAQGGQFFGPGTRLTVL.